The present entry profiles one TCR beta chain with its context. Each CDR3 protein is one row after TCRdb ran MiXCR on the RACE reads. The table has 75,000 to 90,000 distinct CDR3 sequences, 10% to 15% seen once. This specimen belongs to a study of human T cells and chemical hapten exposure. Whole-study context: The patients, most of them female, presented with alopecia areata, totalis or universalis.

Germline assignment: CDR1 LGHDT and CDR2 YNNKEL (reference sequence). V lost 4 bases, J lost 8 bases, and 17 bases lay in between. The CDR3 covers 14 residues. Time point reported: patch test 1, 2 weeks after DPC sensitization. Treatment described: therapeutic diphenylcyclopropenone sensitization with weekly scalp DPC. The chain is built from TRBV3-1 and TRBJ1-1; the D gene is possibly TRBD1 (6 bases). The specimen was whole blood, collected in connection with sensitization to the hapten diphenylcyclopropenone (DPC). The TCR comes from a woman aged 55-75 years with alopecia areata. Some clones in this sample may be carry-over from other donors' samples. The CDR3 bases are TGTGCCAGCAGCCCCACGGGGGGGGCAGTGGAAGCTTTCTTT. Amino acid sequence: CASSPTGGAVEAFF.